Listed here are 27 T cell receptor beta chains from one sample, sequenced in a study of CD8 T cells in Susac syndrome (dated by TCRdb to the late 2010s). The library came from the immunoSEQ multiplex PCR assay. RNA was extracted with the RNeasy kit and 0.5 to 1 ug was reverse transcribed using random hexamers. The public reads were reanalyzed by TCRdb: fastp trimming at Q25, MiXCR alignment, in-frame beta chains only. Each CDR3 protein appears once, grouped with its most common genes and DNA. Recorded for this sample are roughly 400,000 distinct CDR3 sequences; 75% to 90% of them occurred a single time. The top ten constitute about 0.12% of the sample. The specimen sequenced was CD8+ T cells from PBMCs. Source of these receptors: a human donor with multiple sclerosis.

The V and J genes are TRBV4-1 and TRBJ2-1, with 7 nucleotides matching TRBD2. J lost 7 bases, V lost 0 bases, and 9 bases had no gene match. Germline V CDR1 and CDR2: MGHRA, YSYEKL. The CDR3 is 16 amino acids. DNA of the CDR3: TGCGCCAGCAGCCAAGAGTTCCGCGGGAGTGGGAATGAGCAGTTCTTC. Translation gives CASSQEFRGSGNEQFF.

This clonotype was observed a few times. The chain joins TRBV6-1 to TRBJ2-3; D is ambiguous. With 6 bases removed from V and 5 bases from J, the gap between germline ends came to 12 bases. This CDR3 contains 13 residues. Germline V gene lookup returns CDR1 MNHNS and CDR2 SASEGT. The DNA of the CDR3 is TGTGCCAGCAGCCCTTTTATCGGAGATACGCAGTATTTT. It translates to CASSPFIGDTQYF.

The CDR3 loop reads CASSLNLGGSETQYF. The CDR3 DNA sequence: TGTGCCAGCAGTTTGAATCTAGGGGGCTCAGAGACCCAGTACTTC. The V and J genes are TRBV28 and TRBJ2-5; 7 nucleotides align to TRBD1. J gave up 4 bases and V 3 bases, and 8 bases lay outside the gene matches. CDR3 length equals 15 residues. Looked up from germline, CDR1 is MDHEN and CDR2 is SYDVKM.

The chain couples TRBV13 to TRBJ1-4; no definite D call. CDR1 is PRHDT and CDR2 is FYEKMQ in the germline V gene (reference sequence). Deletions cut 5 bases from V and 6 bases from J, with 13 bases between. This CDR3 is 14 amino acids long. CDR3 region: CASSLGPLDEKLFF. In DNA form, the CDR3 reads TGTGCCAGCAGCCTCGGTCCTTTGGATGAAAAACTGTTTTTT.

The chain uses TRBV4-1 and TRBJ1-2; a weak D match, TRBD1 (5 bases). The germline V gene encodes CDR1 MGHRA and CDR2 YSYEKL. The CDR3 spans 18 residues. V was cut by 3 bases and J by 3 bases, with 23 bases left in between. The CDR3 sequence is CASSQQLVLREGDYGYTF. The CDR3 nucleotides read TGCGCCAGCAGCCAGCAACTTGTTCTCAGGGAGGGAGACTATGGCTACACCTTC.

This chain connects TRBV6-5 to TRBJ2-2; 13 nucleotides match TRBD2. CDR1 MNHEY and CDR2 SVGAGI come from the germline V gene. This CDR3 has 17 amino acids. With V trimmed by 2 bases and J by 0 bases, 0 bases remained unmatched. Here the CDR3 reads CASSYGTSGTNTGELFF. In DNA, the CDR3 is TGTGCCAGCAGTTACGGGACTAGCGGGACGAACACCGGGGAGCTGTTTTTT.

The chain carries TRBV7-9 and TRBJ1-2; D ambiguous. The V gene's germline CDR1 is SEHNR and CDR2 FQNEAQ (reference sequence). Trimming removed 5 bases from V and 0 bases from J, with 10 bases in between. There are 14 residues in the CDR3. The CDR3: CASSLGETNYGYTF. CDR3 sequence (DNA): TGTGCCAGCAGCCTCGGGGAGACTAACTATGGCTACACCTTC.

The rearrangement uses TRBV5-1 and TRBJ2-1; D is uncertain. Looked up from germline, CDR1 is SGHRS and CDR2 is YFSETQ. The V end was cut by 2 bases, the J end by 3 bases, with 15 bases between. The CDR3 covers 16 residues. The CDR3 nucleotides are TGCGCCAGCAGCTTTGACGGCCACTACGACTACAATGAGCAGTTCTTC. Protein sequence: CASSFDGHYDYNEQFF.

Only a few counts were recorded for this clonotype. The genes are TRBV19 and TRBJ1-6; D not resolved. CDR1 is LNHDA, CDR2 SQIVND, per germline (reference sequence). The germline V and J ends were trimmed by 6 bases and 6 bases, with 18 bases remaining between them. The CDR3 consists of 16 residues. In nucleotides, the CDR3 is TGTGCCAGTAGGATCCGGCCGGCGCCATGTAATTCACCCCTCCACTTT. This encodes CASRIRPAPCNSPLHF.

The chain joins TRBV5-1 to TRBJ2-7; possible D gene TRBD1, 5 bases. The V gene's germline CDR1 is SGHRS and CDR2 YFSETQ. The CDR3 has 14 residues. V was clipped by 2 bases and J by 7 bases, with 16 bases between them. CDR3 nucleotides: TGCGCCAGCAGCTTAAAGGACACCGTCGATGAGCAGTACTTC. Its protein is CASSLKDTVDEQYF.

The chain uses TRBV27 and TRBJ2-2; 7 positions agree with TRBD2. The CDR3 sequence is 15 residues long. The trim removed 5 bases at V and 0 bases at J, leaving 3 bases unmatched. Per the germline V gene, CDR1 is MNHEY and CDR2 is SMNVEV (reference sequence). This CDR3 reads CASSLGLANTGELFF. The CDR3 DNA sequence: TGTGCCAGCAGTCTTGGACTAGCGAACACCGGGGAGCTGTTTTTT.

The table lists this clonotype with a few counts. The genes are TRBV6-1 and TRBJ2-2, with 7 nucleotides matching TRBD2. Trimming removed 10 bases from V and 1 base from J; junction bases left unmatched: 9. The germline V gene has CDR1 MNHNS and CDR2 SASEGT. The CDR3 contains 15 residues. The CDR3 DNA reads as TGTGCCACCCTACTAGGACTAGGGAACACCGGGGAGCTGTTTTTT. Its protein is CATLLGLGNTGELFF.

V usage is TRBV5-1 and J usage is TRBJ2-1; 15 bases are shared with TRBD2. Trimming removed 0 bases from V and 1 base from J; junction bases left unmatched: 5. Per germline, CDR1 SGHRS and CDR2 YFSETQ. CDR3 length: 19 residues. CDR3 nucleotide sequence: TGCGCCAGCAGCTTGGTAGGACTAGCGGGGGGGCTTTCCTACAATGAGCAGTTCTTC. It specifies CASSLVGLAGGLSYNEQFF. Combining the CDR3 with reference TRBV5-1 and TRBJ2-1 gives the whole variable domain KAGVTQTPRYLIKTRGQQVTLSCSPISGHRSVSWYQQTPGQGLQFLFEYFSETQRNKGNFPGRFSGRQFSNSRSEMNVSTLELGDSALYLCASSLVGLAGGLSYNEQFFGPGTRLTVL.

This chain joins TRBV2 and TRBJ2-5; 7 nucleotides align to TRBD2. Germline trimming cut 6 bases from V and 0 bases from J; bases unmatched to any gene: 7. The length of the CDR3 is 15 residues. Germline CDR1 reads SNHLY; CDR2 reads FYNNEI. CDR3 region: CASRPLGGYQETQYF. CDR3 sequence (DNA): TGTGCCAGCAGGCCCCTCGGGGGGTACCAAGAGACCCAGTACTTC.

V gene TRBV5-6 combines with J gene TRBJ2-1; D is undetermined. The CDR3 loop spans 16 amino acids. The V and J ends lost 0 bases and 0 bases respectively, with 10 bases between them. Germline-derived CDR1 and CDR2 are SGHDT and YYEEEE. The CDR3 loop is CASSLAARSSYNEQFF. In DNA form, the CDR3 reads TGTGCCAGCAGCTTGGCTGCCAGAAGCTCCTACAATGAGCAGTTCTTC.

Here the CDR3 DNA reads TGCAGTGCTAGGGACGTAGGGACGGACCACAATGAGCAGTTCTTC. Residues: CSARDVGTDHNEQFF. This chain joins TRBV20-1 and TRBJ2-1, with D perhaps given as TRBD1 or TRBD2 (5 bases each). Germline lookup yields CDR1 DFQATT and CDR2 SNEGSKA (reference sequence). Trimming stripped 3 bases from V and 5 bases from J, with 17 bases between. CDR3 size: 15 residues.

The chain has TRBV30 and TRBJ2-7; D possibly corresponds to TRBD1 (5 bases). The CDR3 is made up of 12 amino acids. Trimming pared 5 bases from V and 6 bases from J, leaving 14 bases between. CDR1 and CDR2 from the germline V gene are GTSNPN and SVGIG (reference sequence). CDR3 in amino acids: CAWSGYGVEQYF. CDR3 DNA sequence: TGTGCCTGGTCAGGGTATGGGGTCGAGCAGTACTTC.

CDR3 protein: CASKKGNEKLFF. CDR3 coding DNA: TGTGCCAGCAAGAAGGGGAATGAAAAACTGTTTTTT. The gene calls are TRBV6-1 and TRBJ1-4; maybe TRBD1 (5 bases). CDR1 and CDR2 (germline): MNHNS, SASEGT. The CDR3 runs 12 residues. Trimming shortened V by 7 bases and J by 5 bases, and 8 bases separated the two germline ends.

The V gene is TRBV14, the J gene TRBJ1-2; 7 positions match TRBD1. CDR3 length: 11 amino acids. V shed 8 bases and J 4 bases; nucleotides not matched to a gene: 1. The germline gives CDR1 SGHDN, CDR2 FVKESK. This CDR3 reads CASGDSYGYTF. The CDR3 DNA reads TGTGCCAGCGGGGACAGCTATGGCTACACCTTC.

The CDR3 reads CASSDGGGLGTGELFF. DNA for the CDR3: TGTGCCAGCAGTGATGGAGGGGGGCTCGGCACCGGGGAGCTGTTTTTT. V usage is TRBV2 and J usage is TRBJ2-2; possibly TRBD1 or TRBD2 for D (6 bases each). V lost 3 bases and J 4 bases, leaving 15 bases between the germline ends. The CDR3 runs 16 residues. The germline gives CDR1 SNHLY, CDR2 FYNNEI.

V and J are TRBV25-1 and TRBJ2-4; D is unclear. V was pared by 0 bases and J by 13 bases, with 13 bases between. This CDR3 region has 13 residues. CDR1 is MGHDK and CDR2 is SYGVNS in the germline V gene. CDR3 bases: TGTGCCAGCAGTGAATACGACTCCACCCTACAGTACTTC. Translating it yields CASSEYDSTLQYF.

This sequence joins TRBV19 and TRBJ1-1; no clear D gene. V lost 7 bases, J lost 2 bases, and 14 bases lay in between. Germline V gene data show CDR1 as LNHDA and CDR2 as SQIVND (reference sequence). The CDR3 runs to 14 residues. CDR3 loop: CASTLGLVNTEAFF. The CDR3, as DNA: TGTGCCAGTACACTTGGATTAGTAAACACTGAAGCTTTCTTT.

The chain uses TRBV18 and TRBJ2-7; D ambiguous. Germline V gene lookup returns CDR1 KGHSH and CDR2 LQKENI. Deletions cut 6 bases from V and 7 bases from J, with 13 bases between. The CDR3 runs to 12 residues. Here the CDR3 reads CASSARPWEQYF. CDR3 in DNA: TGTGCCAGCTCCGCCCGGCCCTGGGAGCAGTACTTC.

The chain joins TRBV6-5 to TRBJ2-7, with D tentatively TRBD1 (6 bases). Per the germline V gene, CDR1 is MNHEY and CDR2 is SVGAGI. The V and J ends lost 0 bases and 0 bases respectively, with 9 bases between them. The CDR3 covers 15 residues. The CDR3 is CASSYSGDTSYEQYF. The DNA for the CDR3 is TGTGCCAGCAGTTACTCTGGGGACACCTCCTACGAGCAGTACTTC.

The chain links TRBV5-6 to TRBJ1-5; D ambiguous. The CDR3 has 16 amino acids. The V end lost 1 base, the J end lost 5 bases, and 16 bases lay between the germline ends. In germline, CDR1 is SGHDT, CDR2 YYEEEE. The DNA for the CDR3 is TGTGCCAGCAGCTTGATAGAGGGCGGCGGGCATCAGCCCCAGCATTTT. Its translation is CASSLIEGGGHQPQHF.

This sequence joins TRBV20-1 and TRBJ2-2; 12 bases agree with TRBD2. The ends lost 0 bases at V and 1 base at J; junction bases unmatched: 6. CDR1 is DFQATT, CDR2 SNEGSKA, per germline (reference sequence). The CDR3 is made up of 18 amino acids. The chain's CDR3 is CSARDYSSGGVNTGELFF. CDR3 nucleotides: TGCAGTGCTAGAGATTATTCTAGCGGGGGGGTGAACACCGGGGAGCTGTTTTTT.

This clonotype was recorded only once. The chain joins TRBV4-1 to TRBJ1-5; the D gene is possibly TRBD1 (6 bases). Germline V CDR1 and CDR2: MGHRA, YSYEKL. The CDR3 length is 16 residues. Trimming removed 2 bases at V and 4 bases at J, with 15 bases between. DNA for the CDR3: TGCGCCAGCAGCCAATCCGGGACAATAGGGAATCAGCCCCAGCATTTT. It yields the protein CASSQSGTIGNQPQHF.